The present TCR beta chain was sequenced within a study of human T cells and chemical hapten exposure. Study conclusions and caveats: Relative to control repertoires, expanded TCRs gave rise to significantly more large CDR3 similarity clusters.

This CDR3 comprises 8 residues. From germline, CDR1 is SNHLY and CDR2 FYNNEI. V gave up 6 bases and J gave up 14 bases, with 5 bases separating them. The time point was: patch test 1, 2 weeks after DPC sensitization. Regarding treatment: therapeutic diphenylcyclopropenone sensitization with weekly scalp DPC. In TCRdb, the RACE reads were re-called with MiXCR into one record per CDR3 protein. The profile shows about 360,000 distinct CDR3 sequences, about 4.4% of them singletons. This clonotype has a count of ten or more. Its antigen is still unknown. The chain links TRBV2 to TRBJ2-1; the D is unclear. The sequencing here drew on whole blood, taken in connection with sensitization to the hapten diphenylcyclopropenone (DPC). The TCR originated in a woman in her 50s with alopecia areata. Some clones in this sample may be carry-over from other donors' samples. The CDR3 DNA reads TGTGCCAGCAGCCCGGAGTTCTTC. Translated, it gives CASSPEFF.